The source of this TCR beta chain is a study of cytotoxic CD8 clonotypes in ibrutinib-treated CLL. About the research overall: Across the patients, approximately ten were relapsed/refractory, roughly 16 treatment-naive and under 18 IGHV unmutated. Overall, 25 or so responses were partial and 2 complete; following median roughly 70 months, roughly 15 patients stayed remitted and 12 progressed. Study findings and constraints: Clonality rose at ibrutinib response, held steady in sustained remission, and fell toward baseline at progression.

Germline V lookup: CDR1 SNHLY, CDR2 FYNNEI. Trimming removed 6 bases from V and 1 base from J, with 4 bases in between. The CDR3 runs to 12 residues. Using immunoSEQ multiplex PCR, the repertoire was profiled, and TCRdb retains in-frame clones only, with some absent. This table has fewer than 400,000 clones, 67% appearing once. The source of roughly 1.9 micrograms of genomic DNA for TCR beta libraries was cryopreserved PBMCs. This clone was found a few times. The target antigen is unknown. This sequence originates from a human donor with chronic lymphocytic leukemia. The V call is TRBV2, the J call TRBJ2-4; D is unresolved. Sequencing used PBMCs, obtained after 36 months of ibrutinib treatment. The CDR3 loop is CASREAKNIQYF. The CDR3 bases are TGTGCCAGCAGGGAGGCCAAAAACATTCAGTACTTC.